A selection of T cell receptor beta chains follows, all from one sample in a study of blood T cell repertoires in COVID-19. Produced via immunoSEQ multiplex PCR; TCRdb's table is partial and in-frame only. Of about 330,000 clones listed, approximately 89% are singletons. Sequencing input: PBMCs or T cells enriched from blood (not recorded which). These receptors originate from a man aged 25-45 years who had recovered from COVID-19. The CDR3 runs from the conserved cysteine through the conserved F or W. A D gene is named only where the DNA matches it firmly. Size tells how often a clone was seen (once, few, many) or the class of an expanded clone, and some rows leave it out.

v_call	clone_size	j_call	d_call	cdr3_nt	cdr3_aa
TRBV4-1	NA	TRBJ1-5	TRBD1	TGCGCCAGCAGCCAAGATCGGGACAGCTATAGCAATCAGCCCCAGCATTTT	CASSQDRDSYSNQPQHF
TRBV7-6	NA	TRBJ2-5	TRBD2	TGTGCCAGCAGCTTAGCTAGGGACTACCACCAAGAGACCCAGTACTTC	CASSLARDYHQETQYF
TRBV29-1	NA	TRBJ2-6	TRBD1	TGCAGCGTTCCCAGGGGGCCTGGGGCCAACGTCCTGACTTTC	CSVPRGPGANVLTF
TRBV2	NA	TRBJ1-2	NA	TGTGCCAGCAGACTAGTTAACTATGGCTACACCTTC	CASRLVNYGYTF
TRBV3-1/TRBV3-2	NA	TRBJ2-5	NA	TGTGCCAGCAGCCAAGAGTCGCAACAGGGACGCCGGGAGACCCAGTACTTC	CASSQESQQGRRETQYF
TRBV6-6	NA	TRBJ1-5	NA	TGTGCCAGCAATCCCGAACCTATTAGCAATCAGCCCCAGCATTTT	CASNPEPISNQPQHF
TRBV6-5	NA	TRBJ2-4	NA	TGTGCCAGCGGGGATCTGGGGCGTGGGGCGATTCAGTACTTC	CASGDLGRGAIQYF
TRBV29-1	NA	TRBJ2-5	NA	TGCAGCGTTCCGACAACCGGGACAATCCAAGAGACCCAGTACTTC	CSVPTTGTIQETQYF
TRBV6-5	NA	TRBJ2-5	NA	TGTGCCAGCAGCCGGGTGGGGCAGGACCAAGAGACCCAGTACTTC	CASSRVGQDQETQYF
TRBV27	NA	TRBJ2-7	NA	TGTGCCAGCAGTCCGACAGGAAACGAGCAGTACTTC	CASSPTGNEQYF
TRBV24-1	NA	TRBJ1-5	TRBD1	TGTGCCACCAGTGAGGCGGGACAGGGCGCTCAGCCCCAGCATTTT	CATSEAGQGAQPQHF
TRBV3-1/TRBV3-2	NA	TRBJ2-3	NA	TGTGCCAGCAGTAGTATAATAACAGATACGCAGTATTTT	CASSSIITDTQYF
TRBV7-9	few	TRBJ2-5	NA	TGTGCCAGCAGCCCCTCTTCCCAAGAGACCCAGTACTTC	CASSPSSQETQYF